These 25 T cell receptor beta chains share one sample of origin, sequenced in a study of blood T cell repertoires in COVID-19. Repertoires were generated with immunoSEQ multiplex PCR, while TCRdb's copy carries only in-frame clones and drops some. This table has approximately 200,000 clones, around 84% appearing once. Input material: peripheral blood. The receptors originated from an older woman who had recovered from COVID-19.

This clone was counted between two and nine times. The V call is TRBV11-2, the J call TRBJ2-1, with a weak D call TRBD2 (5 bases). CDR1 is SGHAT, CDR2 FQNNGV, per germline. This CDR3 comprises 16 residues. The V end was cut by 1 base, the J end by 0 bases, with 10 bases between. CDR3 sequence: CASSLAGGYSYNEQFF. In DNA, the CDR3 is TGTGCCAGCAGCTTAGCCGGAGGTTACTCCTACAATGAGCAGTTCTTC.

This chain links TRBV2 with TRBJ2-2, with 7 bases fitting TRBD2. Germline assignment: CDR1 SNHLY and CDR2 FYNNEI. V lost 7 bases and J lost 0; bases outside the gene matches: 5. The CDR3 is 15 residues long. The CDR3, as DNA: TGTGCCAGCAATGTAGGACTAGCGAACACCGGGGAGCTGTTTTTT. Translated: CASNVGLANTGELFF.

V gene TRBV19 combines with J gene TRBJ1-2, with no clear D. The V end lost 7 bases, the J end lost 5 bases, and 20 bases lay between the germline ends. This CDR3 region has 15 residues. Germline V gene data show CDR1 as LNHDA and CDR2 as SQIVND (reference sequence). CDR3 nucleotide sequence: TGTGCCAGTATTGGCCGACCGGGAATAGGGTATGGCTACACCTTC. Translating it yields CASIGRPGIGYGYTF.

This CDR3 is CASSYDGGRETQYF. The CDR3 coding sequence is TGTGCCAGCAGTTACGACGGGGGGCGAGAGACCCAGTACTTC. V and J are TRBV6-2 or TRBV6-3 and TRBJ2-5, with D maybe TRBD2 (7 bases). V lost 2 bases to trimming and J lost 4 bases, with 11 bases between them. Germline CDR1 MNHEY, CDR2 SVGEGT. The CDR3 covers 14 residues.

The chain employs TRBV2 and TRBJ2-3; no definite D call. Germline assignment: CDR1 SNHLY and CDR2 FYNNEI. This CDR3 is 12 amino acids long. The V and J ends lost 8 bases and 4 bases respectively, with 10 bases between them. The CDR3 DNA follows: TGTGCCAGCTGCACTTTTCCAGATACGCAGTATTTT. Translated: CASCTFPDTQYF.

This chain joins TRBV9 and TRBJ2-5, with D possibly TRBD2 on 5 matching bases. The V end was cut by 1 base, the J end by 4 bases, with 11 bases between. The germline V gene has CDR1 SGDLS and CDR2 YYNGEE. This CDR3 spans 14 amino acids. The CDR3: CASSVSGSPETQYF. The DNA of the CDR3 is TGTGCCAGCAGCGTAAGCGGATCCCCAGAGACCCAGTACTTC.

The rearrangement links TRBV6-5 to TRBJ1-4; unclear D gene. CDR3 length: 15 residues. Trimming cost V 4 bases and J 3 bases, with 12 bases left between them. Germline V gives CDR1 MNHEY, CDR2 SVGAGI. CDR3 protein: CASSSRVASNEKLFF. The CDR3 DNA is TGTGCCAGCAGTTCAAGAGTTGCCTCTAATGAAAAACTGTTTTTT.

The rearrangement uses TRBV12-3 or TRBV12-4 and TRBJ2-7; 7 bases are a match to TRBD2. The V gene end was trimmed by 6 bases and the J gene end by 5 bases; junction bases not matched to a gene: 7. The CDR3 has 13 amino acids. The CDR3: CASRAGTTNEQYF. The CDR3 nucleotides are TGTGCCAGCAGGGCGGGGACTACCAACGAGCAGTACTTC.

This rearrangement joins TRBV6-5 to TRBJ2-7; 9 nucleotides align to TRBD1. Germline lookup yields CDR1 MNHEY and CDR2 SVGAGI. V was clipped by 6 bases and J by 5 bases; unmatched bases: 2. CDR3 length: 12 residues. The chain's CDR3 is CASSRTGDEQYF. The CDR3 nucleotides read TGTGCCAGCAGCAGGACAGGGGACGAGCAGTACTTC.

The V gene is TRBV24-1, the J gene TRBJ1-1, with 10 bases identical to TRBD1. V gave up 5 bases and J gave up 3 bases; unmatched junction bases: 5. Germline CDR1 KGHDR, CDR2 SFDVKD. The length of the CDR3 is 15 residues. For the CDR3, the DNA is TGTGCCACCAGTGGTTCCGGGACAGGGGACACTGAAGCTTTCTTT. It yields the protein CATSGSGTGDTEAFF.

The rearrangement joins TRBV24-1 to TRBJ1-5; D call uncertain. Germline V lookup: CDR1 KGHDR, CDR2 SFDVKD. V was cut by 3 bases and J by 3 bases, with 8 bases left in between. The CDR3 is made up of 14 amino acids. The CDR3 loop is CATSDIDSNQPQHF. CDR3 nucleotides: TGTGCCACCAGTGATATAGACTCCAATCAGCCCCAGCATTTT.

The chain has TRBV5-1 and TRBJ2-5; a possible D gene is TRBD2 (7 bases). CDR3 length: 16 residues. Germline values: CDR1 SGHRS, CDR2 YFSETQ. Trimming cost V 7 bases and J 4 bases, with 23 bases left between them. The chain's CDR3 is CASSRFARRGGETQYF. DNA of the CDR3: TGCGCCAGCTCCAGGTTCGCAAGGAGGGGGGGAGAGACCCAGTACTTC. Full variable domain (remainder filled in from reference TRBV5-1 and TRBJ2-5): KAGVTQTPRYLIKTRGQQVTLSCSPISGHRSVSWYQQTPGQGLQFLFEYFSETQRNKGNFPGRFSGRQFSNSRSEMNVSTLELGDSALYLCASSRFARRGGETQYFGPGTRLLVL.

In regard to this clone: At one boundary the junction diverges from the germline segment, which might be a read error. The genes are TRBV29-1 and TRBJ2-1, with 9 bases fitting TRBD1. The V gene's germline CDR1 is SQVTM and CDR2 ANQGSEA. This CDR3 region has 16 residues. DNA of the CDR3: TGCAGCGTCGAAGAAGGGACAGGGAGCTCCTACAATGAGCAGTTCTTC. Translating it yields CSVEEGTGSSYNEQFF.

The chain has TRBV6-5 and TRBJ1-4; 7 bases are shared with TRBD1. From germline, CDR1 is MNHEY and CDR2 SVGAGI. Germline trimming cut 8 bases from V and 8 bases from J; bases unmatched to any gene: 11. The length of the CDR3 is 14 residues. For the CDR3, the DNA is TGTGCCAGCGGAATTTCAGGGGGAGGAGAAAAACTGTTTTTT. This encodes CASGISGGGEKLFF.

DNA for the CDR3: TGTGCCAGCAGCCCTCAGGGACAGGGAAATGGCTACACCTTC. It translates to CASSPQGQGNGYTF. The chain carries TRBV7-3 and TRBJ1-2; 9 bases are a match to TRBD1. Trimming removed 5 bases from V and 6 bases from J; junction bases left unmatched: 7. CDR1 and CDR2 (germline): SGHTA, FQGTGA. The CDR3 has 14 amino acids.

The chain combines TRBV5-5 with TRBJ1-5; maybe TRBD1 (5 bases). V was trimmed by 1 base and J by 5 bases, leaving 10 bases between them. Looked up from germline, CDR1 is SGHKS and CDR2 is YYEKEE (reference sequence). This CDR3 spans 14 amino acids. The CDR3 region has the DNA TGTGCCAGCAGCTTGTCGGGGGGAGATCAGCCCCAGCATTTT. It translates to CASSLSGGDQPQHF.

This rearrangement joins TRBV20-1 to TRBJ1-1; D gene unclear. Germline CDR1 reads DFQATT; CDR2 reads SNEGSKA (reference sequence). Trimming shortened V by 3 bases and J by 2 bases, and 10 bases separated the two germline ends. CDR3 size: 13 residues. CDR3 DNA: TGCAGTGCTAGTTCCCCGGTAAACACTGAAGCTTTCTTT. As protein: CSASSPVNTEAFF.

This sequence joins TRBV5-1 and TRBJ1-1; TRBD1 aligns across 7 bases. The germline V gene encodes CDR1 SGHRS and CDR2 YFSETQ. The CDR3 contains 15 residues. Unmatched junction bases numbered 9, after V lost 0 bases and J lost 7 bases. The CDR3 nucleotides are TGCGCCAGCAGCTTGGCCAGGACAGGACCGCTTGAAGCTTTCTTT. It specifies CASSLARTGPLEAFF.

The rearrangement links TRBV6-6 to TRBJ2-1; D may be TRBD2 (5 bases). Deletions cut 11 bases from V and 0 bases from J, with 8 bases between. The germline V gene encodes CDR1 MNHNY and CDR2 SVGAGI (reference sequence). The CDR3 has 12 residues. CDR3 coding DNA: TGTGCCGCCGGGGTCTCCTACAATGAGCAGTTCTTC. Its protein is CAAGVSYNEQFF.

The genes are TRBV4-1 and TRBJ2-4; 9 bases are shared with TRBD1. Germline loops: CDR1 MGHRA, CDR2 YSYEKL. J was trimmed by 6 bases and V by 1 base; bases with no gene match: 4. This CDR3 contains 15 residues. CDR3 in amino acids: CASSQGGQGGNIQYF. DNA for the CDR3: TGCGCCAGCAGCCAAGGGGGACAGGGTGGAAACATTCAGTACTTC.

The V gene is TRBV7-2, the J gene TRBJ2-3; D uncertain. The CDR3 runs to 12 residues. CDR1 is SGHTA, CDR2 FQGNSA, per germline. Deletions cut 1 base from V and 7 bases from J, with 6 bases between. In DNA, the CDR3 is TGTGCCAGCAGCTTAGGAGGAAATACGCAGTATTTT. Translating gives CASSLGGNTQYF.

The rearrangement links TRBV29-1 to TRBJ1-1; D might be TRBD1 (6 bases). The CDR3 runs 13 residues. Germline V CDR1 and CDR2: SQVTM, ANQGSEA. Deletions cut 6 bases from V and 5 bases from J, with 16 bases between. CDR3 sequence (DNA): TGCAGCGTCACAGGGTTAGAGGGGACTGAAGCTTTCTTT. Protein: CSVTGLEGTEAFF. The full variable domain, its missing parts supplied by reference TRBV29-1 and TRBJ1-1, is SAVISQKPSRDICQRGTSLTIQCQVDSQVTMMFWYRQQPGQSLTLIATANQGSEATYESGFVIDKFPISRPNLTFSTLTVSNMSPEDSSIYLCSVTGLEGTEAFFGQGTRLTVV.

The chain uses TRBV15 and TRBJ1-6; 7 positions agree with TRBD1. Germline assignment: CDR1 LNHNV and CDR2 YYDKDF (reference sequence). J gave up 11 bases and V 6 bases, and 16 bases lay outside the gene matches. The CDR3 is 16 amino acids. The CDR3 sequence is CATSPANLRDSPPLHF. DNA for the CDR3: TGTGCCACCAGTCCCGCCAACCTCCGGGACAGTCCACCCCTCCACTTT.

The rearrangement links TRBV7-2 to TRBJ2-1, with 10 bases that match TRBD2. The CDR3 loop spans 16 amino acids. V was pared by 2 bases and J by 6 bases, with 7 bases of the junction left unmatched. Looked up from germline, CDR1 is SGHTA and CDR2 is FQGNSA. CDR3 sequence: CASSLSPAGGPNEQFF. CDR3 in DNA: TGTGCCAGCAGCTTAAGTCCAGCGGGGGGGCCCAATGAGCAGTTCTTC.

The V gene is TRBV19, the J gene TRBJ1-3, with D hard to call. The CDR3 loop spans 15 amino acids. Trimming stripped 1 base from V and 0 bases from J, with 7 bases between. Germline V lookup: CDR1 LNHDA, CDR2 SQIVND (reference sequence). Here the CDR3 reads CASSIGRSSGNTIYF. Written as DNA, the CDR3 is TGTGCCAGTAGTATAGGAAGGAGCTCTGGAAACACCATATATTTT.